These 2 T cell receptor beta chains share one sample of origin, sequenced in a study of cytomegalovirus exposure and HLA in healthy donors. The PCR contained 60 Vbeta and 13 Jbeta primers. Profiling relied on immunoSEQ multiplex PCR, and the TCRdb table lists in-frame clones only, not all of them. Of roughly 130,000 clones listed, less than 85% are singletons. Sequenced material: PBMCs. Receptors originate from a male donor in good health and CMV-seronegative.

This clone was seen only a few times. The gene calls are TRBV6-4 and TRBJ2-1; TRBD2 agrees at 10 bases. The CDR3 is 16 residues long. Germline V lookup: CDR1 MRHNA, CDR2 SNTAGT. V was clipped by 0 bases and J by 5 bases; unmatched bases: 4. The CDR3 DNA reads TGTGCCAGCAGTGACTCAGTAGCGGGGGGTCACAATGAGCAGTTCTTC. It codes for CASSDSVAGGHNEQFF.

This clone was seen a handful of times. The rearrangement links TRBV11-2 to TRBJ2-5; a possible D gene is TRBD2 (5 bases). The germline V gene encodes CDR1 SGHAT and CDR2 FQNNGV. This CDR3 spans 15 amino acids. V lost 2 bases, J lost 1 base, and 11 bases lay in between. In DNA form, the CDR3 reads TGTGCCAGCAGCTTATCCGGGAATAGCCAAGAGACCCAGTACTTC. Residues: CASSLSGNSQETQYF.